This is a list of T cell receptor beta chains from one sample in a study of CD8+CD57+ T cells in acquired aplastic anemia. TCRdb reprocessed the reads via MiXCR and lists one record per CDR3 protein. Of about 40,000 distinct CDR3 sequences listed, 60% to 80% are singletons. What was sequenced was sorted CD4+, CD8+, or CD8+CD57+ T cells (not recorded which) from PBMCs. All receptors come from a human donor with aplastic anemia. Each CDR3 is given with its conserved first and last residue. D genes are given only for firm matches. Clone size is stated in some rows and not others, as once, few, many or a class when expanded.

j_call | d_call | clone_size | v_call | cdr3_aa
TRBJ1-1 | TRBD1 | . | TRBV20-1 | CSARTWDRGVNTEAFF
TRBJ1-1 | . | few | TRBV20-1 | CSAGEGNTEAFF
TRBJ2-1 | . | . | TRBV15 | CATSSNRGMSSYNEQFF
TRBJ2-1 | . | . | TRBV9 | CASSVDSLDEQFF
TRBJ2-7 | TRBD1 | many | TRBV4-1 | CASSQDGTGSYEQYF
TRBJ2-1 | . | few | TRBV2 | CASSDGVLNYEQFF
TRBJ2-7 | . | . | TRBV7-9 | CASSFDSYEQYF
TRBJ1-4 | . | . | TRBV15 | CATSRGQATNEKLFF
TRBJ2-5 | TRBD1 | . | TRBV29-1 | CSVNTGDQETQYF
TRBJ2-5 | . | . | TRBV5-1 | CASSLASAETQYF
TRBJ2-7 | . | . | TRBV7-2 | CASTRDKSYEQYF
TRBJ1-2 | . | few | TRBV15 | CATSRDRLQDGYTF
TRBJ1-2 | . | . | TRBV19 | CATRQLYGYTF
TRBJ2-5 | TRBD1 | . | TRBV2 | CASSFGQGASETQYF
TRBJ2-1 | TRBD2 | . | TRBV4-1 | CASSEASSGIYYNEQFF
TRBJ2-2 | . | . | TRBV9 | CASSVEGGQGPQGCANTGELFF
TRBJ1-2 | . | many | TRBV5-6 | CASSLERDGLVYGYTF
TRBJ2-1 | TRBD2 | many | TRBV20-1 | CSARDFAGGDEQFF
TRBJ2-3 | TRBD2 | many | TRBV11-1 | CASSLVKGVAGGYFADTQYF
TRBJ2-3 | . | . | TRBV7-9 | CASSSIGTDTQYF
TRBJ2-7 | TRBD2 | many | TRBV6-1 | CASTYPGRDEQYF
TRBJ2-7 | TRBD1 | . | TRBV15 | CATSRGPGTGFKQYF
. | . | . | TRBV5-8 | CASSLDIAYNEQFF
TRBJ1-3 | . | . | TRBV7-9 | CASSTPNRVSGNTIYF
TRBJ2-1 | TRBD2 | . | TRBV6-4 | CASSDSTSSLSEQFF
TRBJ2-5 | TRBD1 | once | TRBV29-1 | CSVRTGQGEETQYF
TRBJ1-1 | . | . | TRBV20-1 | CSARAGSWGNTEAFF
TRBJ1-1 | . | . | TRBV10-3 | CAISESSGPTEAFF
TRBJ2-5 | . | . | TRBV10-3 | CAISASAEQETQYF
TRBJ2-7 | . | many | TRBV5-1 | CASSLQGDYEQYF
TRBJ1-6 | TRBD1 | . | TRBV15 | CATSRGTGEHSPLHF
TRBJ1-2 | TRBD1 | . | TRBV20-1 | CSARPLTGGYGYTF
TRBJ1-6 | . | . | TRBV2 | CASSEFGRGSSPLHF
TRBJ1-1 | . | many | TRBV20-1 | CSASLRDTEAFF
TRBJ1-1 | . | once | TRBV2 | CASRQDRNTEAFF
TRBJ1-1 | . | . | TRBV2 | CASRVQTNTEAFF
TRBJ2-3 | TRBD2 | . | TRBV7-8 | CASSLAGGSDTQYF
TRBJ2-7 | . | many | TRBV7-2 | CASSFLDSFYEQYF
TRBJ1-1 | TRBD1 | few | TRBV28 | CASSLGQGAGTEAFF
TRBJ2-1 | TRBD2 | many | TRBV9 | CASSDSGLAGSNEQFF